The 26 T cell receptor beta chains below come from one sample, sequenced in a study of cytomegalovirus exposure and HLA in healthy donors. The protocol was immunoSEQ multiplex PCR, while the TCRdb copy is restricted to in-frame clones and leaves out a portion. This repertoire shows some 99,000 clones, about 90% found once; its top ten account for around 2.1%. Material: PBMCs. These receptors were obtained from a woman aged 18-29 years in good health and CMV-seronegative.

As for this clone: This sample also contains other DNA sequences that code for the same CDR3. The V gene is TRBV6-5, the J gene TRBJ1-1; D gene unclear. The CDR3 length is 13 residues. Trimming took off 6 bases at V and 5 bases at J, with 13 bases between the two ends. The germline CDR1 and CDR2 sequences are MNHEY and SVGAGI. CDR3 bases: TGTGCCAGCAGCCCCCCAGGAGGGACTGAAGCTTTCTTT. It yields the protein CASSPPGGTEAFF.

This chain links TRBV27 with TRBJ2-7; possibly TRBD2 for D (7 bases). The CDR3 is 15 residues long. Trimming took off 6 bases at V and 3 bases at J, with 18 bases between the two ends. Looked up from germline, CDR1 is MNHEY and CDR2 is SMNVEV (reference sequence). For the CDR3, the DNA is TGTGCCAGCAGCAGAGGACGGGGGGCTTTCTACGAGCAGTACTTC. Translation gives CASSRGRGAFYEQYF.

The gene calls are TRBV19 and TRBJ1-6; 7 bases are a match to TRBD1. The V gene end was trimmed by 1 base and the J gene end by 6 bases; junction bases not matched to a gene: 3. This CDR3 contains 15 residues. CDR1 is LNHDA, CDR2 SQIVND, per germline (reference sequence). In nucleotides, the CDR3 is TGTGCCAGTAGTATAGCCGGGACAGCTAATTCACCCCTCCACTTT. Its translation is CASSIAGTANSPLHF.

This chain joins TRBV29-1 and TRBJ2-7; D unresolved. V lost 6 bases and J 6 bases, leaving 9 bases between the germline ends. Germline CDR1 reads SQVTM; CDR2 reads ANQGSEA. The CDR3 covers 10 residues. DNA for the CDR3: TGCAGCGTATACTCAGGCGAGCAGTACTTC. Amino acid sequence: CSVYSGEQYF.

The genes are TRBV9 and TRBJ2-4, with D possibly matching TRBD2 (6 bases). V was pared by 4 bases and J by 9 bases, with 14 bases between. Germline V CDR1 and CDR2: SGDLS, YYNGEE. This CDR3 has 13 amino acids. The CDR3 here is CASSTGLAGIQYF. The DNA of the CDR3 is TGTGCCAGCAGCACGGGACTGGCGGGCATTCAGTACTTC.

The V and J genes are TRBV7-2 and TRBJ2-1; 7 bases match TRBD2. Germline assignment: CDR1 SGHTA and CDR2 FQGNSA. This CDR3 is 16 amino acids long. The J segment lost 5 bases and the V segment lost 2 bases, leaving 9 bases of the junction unmatched. CDR3: CASSLWGGKGNNEQFF. The CDR3 DNA sequence: TGTGCCAGCAGCTTATGGGGGGGTAAAGGGAACAATGAGCAGTTCTTC. Using reference TRBV7-2 and TRBJ2-1 for the parts outside the CDR3, the full variable domain is GAGVSQSPSNKVTEKGKDVELRCDPISGHTALYWYRQSLGQGLEFLIYFQGNSAPDKSGLPSDRFSAERTGGSVSTLTIQRTQQEDSAVYLCASSLWGGKGNNEQFFGPGTRLTVL.

The V and J genes are TRBV27 and TRBJ2-4; D possibly corresponds to TRBD2 (6 bases). V was pared by 5 bases and J by 5 bases, with 16 bases between. The germline gives CDR1 MNHEY, CDR2 SMNVEV (reference sequence). The CDR3 has 15 residues. The CDR3 DNA sequence: TGTGCCAGCAGTACCCGGACCGGCGGGGAAAACATTCAGTACTTC. Residues: CASSTRTGGENIQYF.

J is TRBJ2-3 and V is TRBV5-1, with 14 bases aligning to TRBD2. J gave up 4 bases and V 4 bases, and 8 bases lay outside the gene matches. Per the germline V gene, CDR1 is SGHRS and CDR2 is YFSETQ. The CDR3 totals 17 residues. The CDR3 loop reads CASSQTGLAGGSDTQYF. DNA of the CDR3: TGCGCCAGCAGCCAAACCGGACTAGCGGGAGGTTCAGATACGCAGTATTTT.

The CDR3 nucleotides read TGTGCCAGCGGACACACCAGGGCAGATACGCAGTATTTT. Its translation is CASGHTRADTQYF. The chain employs TRBV6-5 and TRBJ2-3; perhaps TRBD1 as D (5 bases). This CDR3 has 13 amino acids. CDR1 and CDR2 from the germline V gene are MNHEY and SVGAGI. Trimming took 8 bases from V and 4 from J, leaving 13 bases between them.

CDR3 sequence: CASREGGQGNTEAFF. DNA for the CDR3: TGCGCCAGCAGGGAAGGGGGACAGGGGAACACTGAAGCTTTCTTT. This chain uses TRBV10-1 with TRBJ1-1; TRBD1 aligns across 9 bases. This CDR3 comprises 15 residues. The germline CDR1 and CDR2 sequences are WNHNN and SYGVQD (reference sequence). Germline trimming cut 6 bases from V and 1 base from J; bases unmatched to any gene: 6.

V gene TRBV5-4 combines with J gene TRBJ2-5; TRBD2 aligns across 7 bases. Germline assignment: CDR1 SGHNT and CDR2 YYREEE (reference sequence). J lost 1 base, V lost 3 bases, and 3 bases had no gene match. The CDR3 totals 14 residues. CDR3 sequence reads: CASSWGRVQETQYF. CDR3 coding DNA: TGTGCCAGCAGCTGGGGGAGGGTCCAAGAGACCCAGTACTTC.

This clone has just one count. This CDR3 reads CASSLETGENTGELFF. DNA of the CDR3: TGTGCCAGCAGCTTGGAGACAGGGGAAAACACCGGGGAGCTGTTTTTT. V gene TRBV11-2 combines with J gene TRBJ2-2; 8 positions agree with TRBD1. The germline V gene has CDR1 SGHAT and CDR2 FQNNGV. Trimming cost V 3 bases and J 2 bases; bases outside gene matches: 5. This CDR3 contains 16 residues.

V usage is TRBV18 and J usage is TRBJ1-5; 8 bases fit TRBD1. The V and J ends lost 3 bases and 7 bases, in that order; junction bases with no gene match: 8. Germline V gives CDR1 KGHSH, CDR2 LQKENI. The CDR3 totals 15 residues. The CDR3 spells CASSPPQGAGQPQHF. The CDR3 DNA is TGTGCCAGCTCACCTCCCCAGGGGGCAGGGCAGCCCCAGCATTTT.

CDR3 DNA: TGTGCCAGCAGCCAGACAGGGTCCTATGGCTACACCTTC. It encodes CASSQTGSYGYTF. The V gene is TRBV7-9, the J gene TRBJ1-2; TRBD1 aligns across 7 bases. There are 13 residues in the CDR3. V lost 5 bases to trimming and J lost 4 bases; unmatched junction nucleotides: 4. Germline CDR1 SEHNR, CDR2 FQNEAQ (reference sequence).

The chain is built from TRBV2 and TRBJ1-2, with 7 nucleotides matching TRBD1. V dropped 3 bases and J dropped 6; count of bases not matched to a gene: 1. The CDR3 loop spans 12 amino acids. Germline V CDR1 and CDR2: SNHLY, FYNNEI. CDR3 region: CASSEGQNGYTF. The CDR3 DNA reads TGTGCCAGCAGTGAGGGACAGAATGGCTACACCTTC.

This clone is a singleton in its sample. The J gene is TRBJ1-1, the V gene TRBV7-6, with D perhaps matching TRBD1 (6 bases). The ends were cut back, 5 bases at V and 1 base at J, with 8 bases in the middle. The CDR3 is 13 residues long. The germline V gene encodes CDR1 SGHVS and CDR2 FNYEAQ. In DNA, the CDR3 is TGTGCCAGCAGCCGGGGACAGAACACTGAAGCTTTCTTT. It codes for CASSRGQNTEAFF.

The chain combines TRBV28 with TRBJ2-7; the match to TRBD2 covers 9 bases. The CDR3 sequence is 17 residues long. Germline V lookup: CDR1 MDHEN, CDR2 SYDVKM. The V gene end was trimmed by 6 bases and the J gene end by 2 bases; junction bases not matched to a gene: 14. The CDR3 region has the DNA TGTGCCAGCAGCAGGGAGGGACTAGCCGTTTCAACCTACGAGCAGTACTTC. Translation gives CASSREGLAVSTYEQYF. Filled out from reference TRBV28 and TRBJ2-7, the complete variable domain reads DVKVTQSSRYLVKRTGEKVFLECVQDMDHENMFWYRQDPGLGLRLIYFSYDVKMKEKGDIPEGYSVSREKKERFSLILESASTNQTSMYLCASSREGLAVSTYEQYFGPGTRLTVT.

The chain uses TRBV28 and TRBJ1-5, with 11 bases aligning to TRBD1. The CDR3 is 18 residues long. The V and J ends lost 10 bases and 1 base, in that order; junction bases with no gene match: 15. Germline V CDR1 and CDR2: MDHEN, SYDVKM. In nucleotides, the CDR3 is TGTGCCACGCAAGAGGGGGACAGGGGGGCTCGGAGCAATCAGCCCCAGCATTTT. It is translated as CATQEGDRGARSNQPQHF. Looking up the rest from reference TRBV28 and TRBJ1-5 gives the full variable domain: DVKVTQSSRYLVKRTGEKVFLECVQDMDHENMFWYRQDPGLGLRLIYFSYDVKMKEKGDIPEGYSVSREKKERFSLILESASTNQTSMYLCATQEGDRGARSNQPQHFGDGTRLSIL.

The rearrangement uses TRBV13 and TRBJ2-3; D perhaps matches TRBD2 (5 bases). The CDR3 sequence is 15 residues long. Germline CDR1 is PRHDT and CDR2 is FYEKMQ (reference sequence). The V end lost 3 bases, the J end lost 7 bases, and 17 bases lay between the germline ends. The CDR3 here is CASSFLGPSGNTQYF. CDR3 bases: TGTGCCAGCAGCTTTTTAGGGCCCTCGGGAAATACGCAGTATTTT.

The chain has TRBV28 and TRBJ1-1; TRBD1 matches at 7 bases. Germline V CDR1 and CDR2: MDHEN, SYDVKM. This CDR3 contains 14 residues. This CDR3 reads CAVSLGTANTEAFF. CDR3 in DNA: TGTGCAGTAAGCCTCGGGACAGCTAACACTGAAGCTTTCTTT. The full variable domain, its missing parts supplied by reference TRBV28 and TRBJ1-1, is DVKVTQSSRYLVKRTGEKVFLECVQDMDHENMFWYRQDPGLGLRLIYFSYDVKMKEKGDIPEGYSVSREKKERFSLILESASTNQTSMYLCAVSLGTANTEAFFGQGTRLTVV.

The chain uses TRBV6-1 and TRBJ1-2, with 7 positions matching TRBD1. Germline V gene lookup returns CDR1 MNHNS and CDR2 SASEGT. Germline trimming cut 6 bases from V and 8 bases from J; bases unmatched to any gene: 6. This CDR3 has 12 residues. The CDR3 DNA reads as TGTGCCAGCAGGGGCAGACAGGGAGGCTACACCTTC. It encodes CASRGRQGGYTF.

CDR3 in amino acids: CASGQLAGGPETQYF. CDR3 in DNA: TGTGCCAGCGGTCAACTAGCGGGAGGGCCGGAGACCCAGTACTTC. The chain recombines TRBV5-4 with TRBJ2-5, with 13 bases that match TRBD2. This CDR3 is built from 15 residues. The germline gives CDR1 SGHNT, CDR2 YYREEE (reference sequence). V lost 7 bases and J lost 5; bases outside the gene matches: 8. Using reference TRBV5-4 and TRBJ2-5 for the parts outside the CDR3, the full variable domain is ETGVTQSPTHLIKTRGQQVTLRCSSQSGHNTVSWYQQALGQGPQFIFQYYREEENGRGNFPPRFSGLQFPNYSSELNVNALELDDSALYLCASGQLAGGPETQYFGPGTRLLVL.

The rearrangement joins TRBV29-1 to TRBJ2-2, with D possibly being TRBD2 (5 bases). V lost 6 bases and J lost 2, with 13 bases in between. CDR3 length equals 14 residues. Germline lookup yields CDR1 SQVTM and CDR2 ANQGSEA. Here the CDR3 reads CSVGGLTNTGELFF. CDR3 nucleotide sequence: TGCAGCGTCGGCGGGCTTACCAACACCGGGGAGCTGTTTTTT.

The rearrangement links TRBV7-2 to TRBJ2-2; 10 nucleotides line up with TRBD2. The CDR3 contains 16 residues. The trim removed 5 bases at V and 6 bases at J, leaving 9 bases unmatched. CDR1 is SGHTA and CDR2 is FQGNSA in the germline V gene. The CDR3 coding sequence is TGTGCCAGCAGCATGAGTCCGGGACTAGCGTCCGGGGAGCTGTTTTTT. It yields the protein CASSMSPGLASGELFF.

The chain couples TRBV14 to TRBJ1-2; TRBD1 matches 10 bases. Germline V gene sequence: CDR1 SGHDN, CDR2 FVKESK. CDR3 size: 19 residues. V trimming: 2 bases; J trimming: 6 bases; junction bases outside the gene matches: 18. The CDR3 region has the DNA TGTGCCAGCAGCCAACGAATTCCGGGACAGGGGTCCCATATGGATGGCTACACCTTC. Translation: CASSQRIPGQGSHMDGYTF.

The V and J genes are TRBV11-2 and TRBJ1-4, with 8 bases lining up with TRBD1. The V gene end was trimmed by 4 bases and the J gene end by 8 bases; junction bases not matched to a gene: 9. The CDR3 sequence is 15 residues long. Per the germline V gene, CDR1 is SGHAT and CDR2 is FQNNGV. This chain's CDR3 is CASSWGRGLREKLFF. As DNA, the CDR3 is TGTGCCAGCAGCTGGGGCAGGGGGCTTCGGGAAAAACTGTTTTTT. Supplemented by reference TRBV11-2 and TRBJ1-4, the full variable domain reads EAGVAQSPRYKIIEKRQSVAFWCNPISGHATLYWYQQILGQGPKLLIQFQNNGVVDDSQLPKDRFSAERLKGVDSTLKIQPAKLEDSAVYLCASSWGRGLREKLFFGSGTQLSVL.